The clone carrying this T cell receptor (beta chain) was seen a few times. The antigen is unknown. This entry is derived from a study of T-cell reconstitution after alpha-beta-depleted transplantation in children. Study findings and constraints: The origin of alpha-beta T cells about two months after transplant was reportedly several hundred expanded graft clones. Elevated TCRbeta diversity at day 60 was traced, in some patients, to surviving recipient T cells and thymic progenitors. A year had passed since transplant, and T-cell counts and diversity by then came mostly from newly produced T cells.

Trimming removed 0 bases at V and 4 bases at J, with 16 bases between. CDR3 length equals 16 residues. Germline V lookup: CDR1 MGHRA, CDR2 YSYEKL. Construction of the TCRbeta library involved unique molecular identifiers. Each CDR3 protein gets one entry after TCRdb re-called the PCR reads with MiXCR. Of about 980,000 distinct CDR3 sequences in the sample, about 29% were seen once. This receptor was obtained from a boy under two years old who had a stem cell transplant for SCID, so the T cells may come from the graft donor. Sequenced here: PBMCs, mostly from graft donor cells, sampled 360 days after TCRalphabeta/CD19-depleted stem cell transplant. The rearrangement uses TRBV4-1 and TRBJ2-7; tentatively, D is TRBD1 (6 bases). CDR3 amino acids: CASSQEGGRLFYEQYF. CDR3 coding DNA: TGCGCCAGCAGCCAAGAAGGGGGTAGGTTGTTTTACGAGCAGTACTTC.